The 19 T cell receptor beta chains reported below all come from one sample, sequenced in a study of metastatic and nonmetastatic thyroid tumors. TCRdb ran MiXCR on the PCR reads. Of approximately 17,000 clones listed, around 30% were seen once; the top ten hold around 15%. There were no patients who had received any treatment before thyroid surgery. The sequencing input was tumor tissue. These TCRs come from a female donor with papillary thyroid cancer or a benign thyroid nodule (not recorded which). Some clones in this sample may be carry-over from other donors' samples.

In this sample, this clone turned up many times. The genes are TRBV6-2 or TRBV6-3 and TRBJ2-3, with TRBD2 identical over 13 bases. The CDR3 spans 16 residues. Germline values: CDR1 MNHEY, CDR2 SVGEGT. V lost 6 bases, J lost 7 bases, and 10 bases stayed unmatched. This CDR3 reads CASRPGLAGEVNTQYF. CDR3 bases: TGTGCCAGCAGACCCGGACTAGCGGGAGAGGTGAATACGCAGTATTTT.

This clone showed up many times. The DNA of the CDR3 is TGTGCCAGCAGCTTAGGCTATCCGGAACATGAGCAGTTCTTC. Its protein product is CASSLGYPEHEQFF. The chain links TRBV7-2 to TRBJ2-1; D not resolved. The germline CDR1 and CDR2 sequences are SGHTA and FQGNSA. Trimming removed 1 base from V and 8 bases from J, with 12 bases in between. The CDR3 is made up of 14 amino acids. Together with reference TRBV7-2 and TRBJ2-1, the CDR3 gives the full variable domain: GAGVSQSPSNKVTEKGKDVELRCDPISGHTALYWYRQSLGQGLEFLIYFQGNSAPDKSGLPSDRFSAERTGGSVSTLTIQRTQQEDSAVYLCASSLGYPEHEQFFGPGTRLTVL.

This clone came up a few times. One base away lies a much larger clone, so this may be a sequencing read error. Given the absence of the conserved phenylalanine or tryptophan at the CDR3 end, a read error is likely. The genes are TRBV11-2 and TRBJ2-2, with TRBD1 identical over 10 bases. Germline CDR1 SGHAT, CDR2 FQNNGV. This CDR3 is built from 16 residues. Unmatched junction bases numbered 3, after V lost 1 base and J lost 4 bases. The DNA for the CDR3 is TGTGCCAGCAGCTTAGGGGGACAGGGGAGCACCGGGGAGCTGTTTTCT. Translated, it gives CASSLGGQGSTGELFS.

This clone was detected ten times or more. This could be a read error, since a much larger clone is one nucleotide away. V is TRBV11-1 and J is TRBJ2-7, with TRBD1 identical over 8 bases. CDR1 is SGHAT and CDR2 is FQDESV in the germline V gene (reference sequence). The CDR3 spans 16 residues. The chain's CDR3 is CASSLISSGGRYEQYF. The CDR3, as DNA: TGCGCCAGCAGCTTAATCAGTTCAGGGGGCCGCTACGAGCAGTACTTC.

This clone was observed many times. The V gene is TRBV2, the J gene TRBJ1-5; D uncertain. Trimming removed 5 bases from V and 3 bases from J, with 8 bases in between. Germline CDR1 and CDR2: SNHLY and FYNNEI. The CDR3 is 13 amino acids. The CDR3 DNA is TGTGCCAGCAGTTCGGGCCTCAATCAGCCCCAGCATTTT. Its protein product is CASSSGLNQPQHF.

The chain combines TRBV11-2 with TRBJ2-1; the D gene is possibly TRBD2 (6 bases). Matching the DNA end better, TRBJ2-7 makes the J call doubtful. The CDR3 runs to 16 residues. Per germline, CDR1 SGHAT and CDR2 FQNNGV. CDR3 DNA: TGTGCCAGCAGTCCAAGCGGGCAGGGAAGGGACTACGAGCAGTACTTC. It translates to CASSPSGQGRDYEQYF.

This clone has only a few counts. CDR3 in amino acids: CASGLSGSHNEQFF. CDR3 in DNA: TGTGCCAGCGGGTTAAGCGGGAGTCACAATGAGCAGTTCTTC. The V gene is TRBV6-1, the J gene TRBJ2-1, with TRBD2 matching over 8 bases. From germline, CDR1 is MNHNS and CDR2 SASEGT. The CDR3 runs 14 residues. Unmatched junction bases numbered 8, after V lost 8 bases and J lost 5 bases.

This clone was seen only a few times. The conserved phenylalanine or tryptophan normally closing the CDR3 is absent here, so this likely arose from a read error. This sequence joins TRBV12-3 or TRBV12-4 and TRBJ1-3; 7 nucleotides align to TRBD1. The CDR3 runs to 14 residues. With 6 bases clipped from V and 2 bases from J, the junction kept 4 bases outside the gene matches. In nucleotides, the CDR3 is TGTGCCAGCAGCGAGACAGGGCCTGGAAACACCATATATCTT. Translating gives CASSETGPGNTIYL.

This clone was counted a few times. The chain's CDR3 is CASSEREQDTQYF. CDR3 coding DNA: TGTGCCAGCAGTGAGCGGGAGCAAGATACGCAGTATTTT. V gene TRBV6-4 combines with J gene TRBJ2-3, with 7 bases fitting TRBD2. The CDR3 spans 13 residues. In germline, CDR1 is MRHNA, CDR2 SNTAGT. J was trimmed by 5 bases and V by 3 bases; bases with no gene match: 2.

The V call is TRBV20-1, the J call TRBJ1-2, with 9 bases lining up with TRBD1. V lost 5 bases to trimming and J lost 8 bases; unmatched junction nucleotides: 12. The CDR3 contains 14 residues. Germline V gene lookup returns CDR1 DFQATT and CDR2 SNEGSKA (reference sequence). As DNA, the CDR3 is TGCAGTGCTCACCAGACAGGGGGAGTAAAAGGCTACACCTTC. Translation: CSAHQTGGVKGYTF.

This clone was counted a few times. The J gene is TRBJ1-2, the V gene TRBV5-1; D is undetermined. Trimming removed 0 bases from V and 4 bases from J, with 4 bases in between. CDR3 size: 12 residues. Germline V gene sequence: CDR1 SGHRS, CDR2 YFSETQ. The CDR3 DNA follows: TGCGCCAGCAGCTTGGGAACCTATGGCTACACCTTC. Protein sequence: CASSLGTYGYTF.

The rearrangement uses TRBV5-1 and TRBJ2-3; no clear D gene. This CDR3 contains 15 residues. CDR1 is SGHRS, CDR2 YFSETQ, per germline. V shed 1 base and J shed 0 bases, with 9 bases lying between them. As DNA, the CDR3 is TGCGCCAGCAGCTTGTTCGGTTTTAGCACAGATACGCAGTATTTT. Its translation is CASSLFGFSTDTQYF. The complete variable domain, with remaining parts taken from reference TRBV5-1 and TRBJ2-3, reads KAGVTQTPRYLIKTRGQQVTLSCSPISGHRSVSWYQQTPGQGLQFLFEYFSETQRNKGNFPGRFSGRQFSNSRSEMNVSTLELGDSALYLCASSLFGFSTDTQYFGPGTRLTVL.

This clone was recorded at least ten times. The chain combines TRBV5-1 with TRBJ2-1; no definite D call. Deletions cut 2 bases from V and 11 bases from J, with 11 bases between. Per germline, CDR1 SGHRS and CDR2 YFSETQ. The CDR3 has 12 residues. The CDR3 here is CASSFPATQQFF. Written as DNA, the CDR3 is TGCGCCAGCAGCTTCCCAGCGACGCAGCAGTTCTTC.

J is TRBJ2-3 and V is TRBV19; 7 bases line up with TRBD2. V shed 6 bases and J 1 base; nucleotides not matched to a gene: 10. The CDR3 is 16 amino acids. CDR1 and CDR2 (germline): LNHDA, SQIVND (reference sequence). Here the CDR3 DNA reads TGTGCCAGTAGCAACCGCGGGAGCGGTGGCACAGATACGCAGTATTTT. As protein: CASSNRGSGGTDTQYF.

This clone was seen ten or more times. The genes are TRBV20-1 and TRBJ2-1; 13 nucleotides align to TRBD2. The CDR3 length is 13 residues. The germline V gene has CDR1 DFQATT and CDR2 SNEGSKA (reference sequence). The CDR3, as DNA: TGCAGCGCGCCGGGACTAGCGGGATCTGAGCAGTTCTTC. As protein: CSAPGLAGSEQFF.

There are a few counts of this clone. The chain uses TRBV12-3 or TRBV12-4 and TRBJ1-5; D not resolved. CDR3 length: 16 amino acids. Between the trimmed V and J ends, which lost 5 bases and 3 bases, there was a span of 17 bases. The CDR3 is CASSPVQLRVNQPQHF. The CDR3 bases are TGTGCCAGCAGTCCCGTACAGCTTAGGGTCAATCAGCCCCAGCATTTT.

By share of the sample, this clone is medium-sized. V gene TRBV3-1 combines with J gene TRBJ1-2; maybe TRBD1 (5 bases). Germline-derived CDR1 and CDR2 are LGHDT and YNNKEL (reference sequence). V was trimmed by 0 bases and J by 6 bases, leaving 11 bases between them. CDR3 length: 14 residues. This CDR3 is CASSQDLGADGYTF. The CDR3 nucleotides are TGTGCCAGCAGCCAAGATCTCGGGGCAGATGGCTACACCTTC.

The J gene is TRBJ2-7, the V gene TRBV25-1, with 9 bases identical to TRBD1. The CDR3 is 14 residues long. Per the germline V gene, CDR1 is MGHDK and CDR2 is SYGVNS. The V gene end was trimmed by 7 bases and the J gene end by 3 bases; junction bases not matched to a gene: 7. The CDR3: CASTPGQGFYEQYF. In nucleotides, the CDR3 is TGTGCCAGCACTCCGGGACAGGGATTCTACGAGCAGTACTTC.

Concerning this clone itself: Since the CDR3 does not end with the conserved phenylalanine or tryptophan, this likely comes from a read error. CDR3 residues: CAGSQDSVRGGPAYNSPLHL. CDR3 sequence (DNA): TGTGCCGGCAGCCAAGATTCGGTTCGAGGGGGGCCGGCCTATAATTCACCCCTCCACCTT. J is TRBJ1-6 and V is TRBV4-2; TRBD1 is a possible D gene (6 bases). This CDR3 has 20 residues. CDR1 LGHNA and CDR2 YNFKEQ come from the germline V gene.